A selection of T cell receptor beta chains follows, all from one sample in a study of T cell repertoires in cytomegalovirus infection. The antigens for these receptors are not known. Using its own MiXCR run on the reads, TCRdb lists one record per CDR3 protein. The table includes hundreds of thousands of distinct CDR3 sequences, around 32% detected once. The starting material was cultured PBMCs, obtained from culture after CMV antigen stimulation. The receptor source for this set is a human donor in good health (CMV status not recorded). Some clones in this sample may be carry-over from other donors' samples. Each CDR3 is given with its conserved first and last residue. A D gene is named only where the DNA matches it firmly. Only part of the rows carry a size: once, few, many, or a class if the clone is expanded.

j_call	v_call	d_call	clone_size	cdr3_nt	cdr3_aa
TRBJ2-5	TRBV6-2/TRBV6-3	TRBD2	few	TGTGCCAGCAGTCCCGGGACTAGCGGGGCGACCCAGTACTTC	CASSPGTSGATQYF
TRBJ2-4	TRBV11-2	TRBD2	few	TGTGCCAGCAGCTTCGGAGCGGGAGGGCCATGGGGCAAAAACATTCAGTACTTC	CASSFGAGGPWGKNIQYF
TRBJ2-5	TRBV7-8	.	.	TGTGCCAGCAGCTTAGAGGGGTGGGCAGGTGCCCTCTTC	CASSLEGWAGALF
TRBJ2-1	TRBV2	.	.	TGTGCCAGCAGTGCGACGGGCAATGAGCAGTTCTTC	CASSATGNEQFF
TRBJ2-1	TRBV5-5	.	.	TGTGCCAGCAGCTTAAGACAGCCCCCCTCCTACAATGAGCAGTTCTTC	CASSLRQPPSYNEQFF
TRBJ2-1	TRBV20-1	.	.	TGCAGTGCTAGGGAACCGGGACAAGATAGCGGCAATGAGCAGTTCTTC	CSAREPGQDSGNEQFF
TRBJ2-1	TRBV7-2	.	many	TGTGCCAGCTCCCGTAAAGGCGGAGACAATGAGCAGTTCTTC	CASSRKGGDNEQFF
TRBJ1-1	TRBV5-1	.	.	TGCGCCAGCAGCCTTTACGCCGGGACGGTGAACACTGAAGCTTTCTTT	CASSLYAGTVNTEAFF
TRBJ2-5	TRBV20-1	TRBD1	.	TGCAGTGCTAGAGACCCCGGGACAGACTTGAGTGAGACCCAGTACTTC	CSARDPGTDLSETQYF
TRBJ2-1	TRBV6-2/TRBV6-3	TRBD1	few	TGTGCCAGCAATACAGGGGGAAATGAGCAGTTCTTC	CASNTGGNEQFF
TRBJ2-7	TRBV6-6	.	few	TGTGCCAGCAGTTACTCTCCGCAGACCCCATACGAGCAGTACTTC	CASSYSPQTPYEQYF
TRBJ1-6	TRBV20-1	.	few	TGCAGCGTAAATACACGCCAAGGGTCCCCCCTCCACTTT	CSVNTRQGSPLHF
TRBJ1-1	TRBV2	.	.	TGTGCCAGCAGTGAGGACAAAGTGAACACTGAAGCTTTCTTT	CASSEDKVNTEAFF
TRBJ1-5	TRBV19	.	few	TGTGCCAGTAGTATAGAAGGGAGACGGCAGCCCCAGCATTTT	CASSIEGRRQPQHF
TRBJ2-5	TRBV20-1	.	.	TGCAGTGCGGATTCTTCCGAGACCCAGTACTTC	CSADSSETQYF
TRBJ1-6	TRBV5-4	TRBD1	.	TGTGCCAGCAGCAGAGACAAAACCGGGACAGGGAATTCACCCCTCCACTTT	CASSRDKTGTGNSPLHF
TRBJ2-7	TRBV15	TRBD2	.	TGTGCCACCAGCAGAGCGGCTAGCGGTACCTACGAGCAGTACTTC	CATSRAASGTYEQYF
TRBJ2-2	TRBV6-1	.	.	TGTGCCAGCAGGAGATTAACCACCGGGGAGCTGTTTTTT	CASRRLTTGELFF
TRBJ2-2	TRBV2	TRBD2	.	TGTGCCAGCAGTGATTTGGCGGGAGGTAACACCGGGGAGCTGTTTTTT	CASSDLAGGNTGELFF
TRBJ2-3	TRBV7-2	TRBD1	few	TGTGCCAGCAGCCCACAGGGGGCGTCGGATACGCAGTATTTT	CASSPQGASDTQYF
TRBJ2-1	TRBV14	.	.	TGTGCCAGCAGCCAAGGGCGCAGGGCAGGGGTGCAGTTCTTC	CASSQGRRAGVQFF
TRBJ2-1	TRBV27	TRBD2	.	TGTGCCAGCAGTTTAGTGGTAGCGGGGGGCAATGAGCAGTTCTTC	CASSLVVAGGNEQFF
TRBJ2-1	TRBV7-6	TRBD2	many	TGTGCCAGCAGCGCTATGTCTAGCGGGGGACCCTACAATGAGCAGTTCTTC	CASSAMSSGGPYNEQFF
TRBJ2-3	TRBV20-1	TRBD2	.	TGCAGTGCTATCGCTAGCGGCTCCGGCACAGATACGCAGTATTTT	CSAIASGSGTDTQYF
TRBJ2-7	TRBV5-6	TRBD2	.	TGTGCCAGCAGCTTCGGGAGCGGGAGCGACGAGCAGTACTTC	CASSFGSGSDEQYF
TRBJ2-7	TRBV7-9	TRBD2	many	TGTGCCAGCAGCTTAGCGGGGGGACTAGCTTTCGGTTACGAGCAGTACTTC	CASSLAGGLAFGYEQYF
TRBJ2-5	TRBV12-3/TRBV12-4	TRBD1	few	TGTGCCAGCAGTTTTTGGGAGACAGGGACGGAGACCCAGTACTTC	CASSFWETGTETQYF
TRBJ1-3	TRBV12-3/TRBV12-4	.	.	TGTGCCAGCAGTTCCGCCTACTCTGGAAACACCATATATTTT	CASSSAYSGNTIYF
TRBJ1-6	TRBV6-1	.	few	TGTGCCAGCATGTTTAGGAGGGGCTATAATTCACCCCTCCACTTT	CASMFRRGYNSPLHF
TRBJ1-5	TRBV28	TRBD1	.	TGTGCCAGCAGACGACAGGGCGGTGGTCAGCCCCAGCATTTT	CASRRQGGGQPQHF
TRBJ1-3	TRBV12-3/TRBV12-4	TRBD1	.	TGTGCCACCCATCGCCAGGGGGCGTTTGGAAACACCATATATTTT	CATHRQGAFGNTIYF
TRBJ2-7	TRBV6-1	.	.	TGTGCCAGCAGGCCTGGGGGGCTAGCGGCCTACGAGCAGTACTTC	CASRPGGLAAYEQYF
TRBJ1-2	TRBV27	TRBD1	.	TGTGCCAGCAGTCCCGGGACAGGTTTCAACGGCTACACCTTC	CASSPGTGFNGYTF
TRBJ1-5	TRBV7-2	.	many	TGTGCCAGCAGCTTAGTGGCAGCTAGCAATCAGCCCCAGCATTTT	CASSLVAASNQPQHF
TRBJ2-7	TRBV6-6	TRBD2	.	TGTGCCAGCAGTTACTCGAGATCGGGAGGGCTCGAGCAGTACTTC	CASSYSRSGGLEQYF
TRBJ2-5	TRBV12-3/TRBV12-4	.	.	TGTGCCAGCAGTTTGGAGACTGAGCAAGAGACCCAGCACTTC	CASSLETEQETQHF
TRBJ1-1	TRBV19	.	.	TGTGCCAGTAGTATTCAGTCGGGGGTCACTGAAGCTTTCTTT	CASSIQSGVTEAFF
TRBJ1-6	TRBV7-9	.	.	TGTGCCAGCAGGTCAAATTCACCCCTCCACTTT	CASRSNSPLHF
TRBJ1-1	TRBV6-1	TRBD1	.	TGTGCCAGCAACCGAGGGACAGCGAACACTGAAGCTTTCTTT	CASNRGTANTEAFF
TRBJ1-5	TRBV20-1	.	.	TGCAGTGCTAGACAGAATTCCCAGCATTTT	CSARQNSQHF
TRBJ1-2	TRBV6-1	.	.	TGTGCCGGAAAGACAGCTTGGAACTATGGCTACACCTTC	CAGKTAWNYGYTF
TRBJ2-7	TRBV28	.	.	TGTGCCAGCGGCCACCCCCACGGCTACGAGCAGTACTTC	CASGHPHGYEQYF
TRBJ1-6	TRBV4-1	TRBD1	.	TGCGCCAGCAGTCAAACTCCGGGACAGGGTTATTCACCCCTCCACTTT	CASSQTPGQGYSPLHF
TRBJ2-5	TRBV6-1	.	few	TGTGCCAGCAGTGAAGGGGTGAAAGAGACCCAGTACTTC	CASSEGVKETQYF